Below are 27 T cell receptor beta chains sequenced from a single sample in a study of blood T cell repertoires in COVID-19. Assay: immunoSEQ multiplex PCR; the TCRdb copy retains only in-frame clones and omits some. The sample has 170,000 or so clones, approximately 80% seen once; the top ten hold around 7%. Sequencing was done on a sample of peripheral blood. The source of these receptors is a woman aged 35 to 49 with COVID-19, enrolled during active disease.

The chain links TRBV15 to TRBJ1-1; possibly TRBD1 for D (5 bases). Trimming stripped 0 bases from V and 3 bases from J, with 8 bases between. Per the germline V gene, CDR1 is LNHNV and CDR2 is YYDKDF (reference sequence). This CDR3 comprises 14 residues. DNA for the CDR3: TGTGCCACCAGCAGAGATGCGGGGGACACTGAAGCTTTCTTT. This gives the protein CATSRDAGDTEAFF.

The chain is built from TRBV12-3 or TRBV12-4 and TRBJ1-4; D unresolved. The V end lost 6 bases, the J end lost 8 bases, and 10 bases lay between the germline ends. The CDR3 sequence is 12 residues long. CDR3 nucleotides: TGTGCCAGCAGAACACTAGAGGAAAAACTGTTTTTT. It is translated as CASRTLEEKLFF.

The J gene is TRBJ2-3, the V gene TRBV6-5, with TRBD2 matching over 9 bases. Trimming at V came to 2 bases and at J to 2 bases, leaving 2 bases not matched to a gene. The CDR3 is made up of 15 amino acids. CDR1 and CDR2 (germline): MNHEY, SVGAGI. The CDR3 region is CASSYRLADTDTQYF. The CDR3 bases are TGTGCCAGCAGTTACCGACTAGCGGACACAGATACGCAGTATTTT.

The rearrangement links TRBV2 to TRBJ1-1; D call uncertain. CDR3 size: 15 residues. The V and J ends lost 6 bases and 0 bases respectively, with 14 bases between them. The germline V gene encodes CDR1 SNHLY and CDR2 FYNNEI. The CDR3 bases are TGTGCCAGCAGGGCACCAGACATCTTGAACACTGAAGCTTTCTTT. It yields the protein CASRAPDILNTEAFF.

V usage is TRBV6-1 and J usage is TRBJ1-5; D uncertain. The V end lost 2 bases, the J end lost 1 base, and 9 bases lay between the germline ends. Germline V lookup: CDR1 MNHNS, CDR2 SASEGT. This CDR3 is 15 amino acids long. The CDR3: CASSEITGSNQPQHF. For the CDR3, the DNA is TGTGCCAGCAGTGAAATAACGGGGAGCAATCAGCCCCAGCATTTT.

The chain joins TRBV28 to TRBJ1-2, with D uncertain. The CDR3 is made up of 14 amino acids. V lost 5 bases to trimming and J lost 6 bases, with 16 bases between them. Germline assignment: CDR1 MDHEN and CDR2 SYDVKM. This CDR3 reads CASSGPGGMDGYTF. CDR3 DNA: TGTGCCAGCAGTGGCCCCGGCGGTATGGATGGCTACACCTTC.

The rearrangement joins TRBV10-3 to TRBJ1-2; D might be TRBD1 (6 bases). Germline values: CDR1 ENHRY, CDR2 SYGVKD. This CDR3 has 12 residues. V lost 2 bases and J 8 bases, leaving 9 bases between the germline ends. Here the CDR3 reads CAISEGGYGYTF. The CDR3, as DNA: TGTGCCATCAGTGAGGGGGGCTACGGCTACACCTTC.

The V and J genes are TRBV27 and TRBJ1-1, with a weak D call TRBD1 (5 bases). This CDR3 has 18 amino acids. Germline V lookup: CDR1 MNHEY, CDR2 SMNVEV (reference sequence). Trimming stripped 2 bases from V and 1 base from J, with 20 bases between. CDR3 in DNA: TGTGCCAGCAGTTTAAGGGGCAGGGTCGGGGAGGGGAACACTGAAGCTTTCTTT. Its protein product is CASSLRGRVGEGNTEAFF.

V is TRBV28 and J is TRBJ2-1; 7 bases fit TRBD2. CDR1 is MDHEN, CDR2 SYDVKM, per germline. Germline trimming cut 6 bases from V and 1 base from J; bases unmatched to any gene: 9. The CDR3 contains 16 residues. The CDR3 nucleotides are TGTGCCAGCAGCCCACAGGTGGGGGGGTCCTACAATGAGCAGTTCTTC. Protein sequence: CASSPQVGGSYNEQFF. The full variable domain, rest sourced from reference TRBV28 and TRBJ2-1, is DVKVTQSSRYLVKRTGEKVFLECVQDMDHENMFWYRQDPGLGLRLIYFSYDVKMKEKGDIPEGYSVSREKKERFSLILESASTNQTSMYLCASSPQVGGSYNEQFFGPGTRLTVL.

The genes are TRBV6-5 and TRBJ1-1; possibly TRBD1 for D (5 bases). Per germline, CDR1 MNHEY and CDR2 SVGAGI. The CDR3 covers 14 residues. V gave up 5 bases and J gave up 10 bases, with 20 bases separating them. In nucleotides, the CDR3 is TGTGCCAGCAGTCCCCTTGGGGACTCCAGAGGAGCTTTCTTT. Protein: CASSPLGDSRGAFF.

The chain carries TRBV11-2 and TRBJ2-7, with 7 bases lining up with TRBD2. CDR1 is SGHAT, CDR2 FQNNGV, per germline. The CDR3 has 13 residues. The trim removed 4 bases at V and 9 bases at J, leaving 9 bases unmatched. Written as DNA, the CDR3 is TGTGCCAGCAGCTCGGGCGGGGGTATCGGGCAGTACTTC. It codes for CASSSGGGIGQYF.

This clone was seen at least ten times. At one boundary the junction diverges from the germline segment, which might be a read error. The CDR3 nucleotides read TGTGCCAGCAGAGAAGTCGTCTCTAGCTCCTATAATTCACCCCTCCACTTT. This codes for CASREVVSSSYNSPLHF. The chain employs TRBV6-1 and TRBJ1-6, with D uncertain. Germline V gene data show CDR1 as MNHNS and CDR2 as SASEGT. The CDR3 length is 17 residues.

The chain uses TRBV12-3 or TRBV12-4 and TRBJ1-1; no reliable D call. This CDR3 spans 11 amino acids. Trimming took 1 base from V and 11 from J, leaving 8 bases between them. The CDR3 region is CASSLDRGAFF. CDR3 in DNA: TGTGCCAGCAGTTTAGACAGAGGGGCTTTCTTT.

This chain links TRBV7-2 with TRBJ2-7; the match to TRBD1 covers 11 bases. This CDR3 contains 14 residues. Trimming removed 6 bases from V and 7 bases from J; junction bases left unmatched: 8. Germline V gives CDR1 SGHTA, CDR2 FQGNSA. The CDR3 here is CASRTGQGAKEQYF. DNA for the CDR3: TGTGCCAGCAGAACCGGACAGGGGGCAAAAGAGCAGTACTTC.

V usage is TRBV19 and J usage is TRBJ1-1, with 7 bases identical to TRBD1. This CDR3 spans 15 amino acids. Germline lookup yields CDR1 LNHDA and CDR2 SQIVND (reference sequence). The V segment lost 9 bases and the J segment 1 base; nucleotides outside the gene matches: 11. This chain's CDR3 is CASSNPQGRNTEAFF. The CDR3, as DNA: TGTGCCAGCTCCAACCCACAGGGGAGGAACACTGAAGCTTTCTTT.

This clone was seen a few times. V usage is TRBV20-1 and J usage is TRBJ1-6; D perhaps matches TRBD1 (6 bases). There are 17 residues in the CDR3. V lost 3 bases to trimming and J lost 7 bases, with 22 bases between them. CDR1 and CDR2 from the germline V gene are DFQATT and SNEGSKA (reference sequence). In DNA, the CDR3 is TGCAGTGCTAGTGATCTGCTCGACAGGACGCGAAATTCACCCCTCCACTTT. Encoded protein: CSASDLLDRTRNSPLHF.

The J gene is TRBJ2-5, the V gene TRBV7-9; perhaps TRBD1 as D (5 bases). The CDR3 contains 14 residues. Trimming removed 1 base from V and 2 bases from J, with 8 bases in between. The germline V gene encodes CDR1 SEHNR and CDR2 FQNEAQ (reference sequence). This CDR3 is CASSLGQGQETQYF. CDR3 DNA sequence: TGTGCCAGCAGCTTAGGGCAGGGACAAGAGACCCAGTACTTC.

The gene calls are TRBV7-9 and TRBJ2-3; 7 nucleotides agree with TRBD2. This CDR3 spans 15 amino acids. The V gene's germline CDR1 is SEHNR and CDR2 FQNEAQ (reference sequence). Germline trimming cut 1 base from V and 4 bases from J; bases unmatched to any gene: 5. The CDR3 spells CASSLGGAGADTQYF. The CDR3 DNA reads as TGTGCCAGCAGCTTAGGCGGGGCGGGAGCAGATACGCAGTATTTT.

The CDR3 loop is CASSLGTGRGDTQYF. The CDR3 DNA sequence: TGTGCCAGCAGTTTGGGGACAGGAAGAGGAGATACGCAGTATTTT. V is TRBV6-6 and J is TRBJ2-3, with 8 bases matching TRBD1. V shed 4 bases, J shed 5 bases, and the junction held 8 bases outside the gene matches. This CDR3 has 15 residues. The germline V gene encodes CDR1 MNHNY and CDR2 SVGAGI (reference sequence).

Only a few counts were recorded for this clone. This sequence joins TRBV6-5 and TRBJ2-6, with TRBD2 as a possible D gene (6 bases). V lost 6 bases and J lost 0, with 9 bases in between. Germline CDR1 and CDR2: MNHEY and SVGAGI. This CDR3 is built from 15 residues. The CDR3 sequence is CASRGTGSGANVLTF. The CDR3 bases are TGTGCCAGCAGGGGGACTGGCTCTGGGGCCAACGTCCTGACTTTC.

The rearrangement joins TRBV28 to TRBJ1-5; the match to TRBD1 covers 7 bases. The CDR3 length is 16 residues. The V segment lost 1 base and the J segment 3 bases; nucleotides outside the gene matches: 6. Germline assignment: CDR1 MDHEN and CDR2 SYDVKM. DNA of the CDR3: TGTGCCAGCAGTTTATTACAGGGGAGTAACAATCAGCCCCAGCATTTT. This translates into CASSLLQGSNNQPQHF.

This clone was picked up one time. The CDR3 bases are TGTGCCAGCAGAACAGGGGCCATTCGGGACGAGCAGTACTTC. It yields the protein CASRTGAIRDEQYF. The V and J genes are TRBV28 and TRBJ2-7, with 7 bases aligning to TRBD1. CDR3 length equals 14 residues. CDR1 is MDHEN, CDR2 SYDVKM, per germline. Trimming at V came to 6 bases and at J to 5 bases, leaving 10 bases not matched to a gene.

The chain has TRBV10-3 and TRBJ1-5, with D tentatively TRBD1 (6 bases). The V gene lost 8 bases and the J gene lost 4 bases, with 9 bases spanning the gap. The germline gives CDR1 ENHRY, CDR2 SYGVKD. The CDR3 sequence is 12 residues long. CDR3 nucleotide sequence: TGTGCCATCCAAGGACAGAATCAGCCCCAGCATTTT. This sequence encodes CAIQGQNQPQHF.

This clone was counted between two and nine times. V usage is TRBV10-1 and J usage is TRBJ1-1; D is undetermined. V lost 8 bases to trimming and J lost 1 base, with 14 bases between them. Germline CDR1 WNHNN, CDR2 SYGVQD (reference sequence). The CDR3 extends over 14 amino acids. The CDR3 DNA reads as TGCGCCAGCCGTCCGCGGTCCAAGAACACTGAAGCTTTCTTT. This encodes CASRPRSKNTEAFF.

The rearrangement uses TRBV6-1 and TRBJ2-3, with D maybe TRBD1 (5 bases). There are 15 residues in the CDR3. Germline V lookup: CDR1 MNHNS, CDR2 SASEGT. The V end was cut by 1 base, the J end by 2 bases, with 10 bases between. CDR3 loop: CASSEGDRHTDTQYF. CDR3 nucleotide sequence: TGTGCCAGCAGTGAAGGAGACAGACACACAGATACGCAGTATTTT.

The chain is built from TRBV29-1 and TRBJ2-2; 12 positions match TRBD2. V was pared by 7 bases and J by 4 bases, with 22 bases of the junction left unmatched. Germline V gene sequence: CDR1 SQVTM, CDR2 ANQGSEA. This CDR3 region has 20 residues. Here the CDR3 DNA reads TGCAGCGCCCCATCCCCCCCGATGACTAGCGGGAGTGATTTCACCGGGGAGCTGTTTTTT. Its translation: CSAPSPPMTSGSDFTGELFF.

CDR3 protein: CASSQRPPLTSGSDEQFF. The CDR3 DNA sequence: TGTGCCAGCAGCCAACGTCCCCCCCTGACTAGCGGGAGTGATGAGCAGTTCTTC. V is TRBV7-6 and J is TRBJ2-1; TRBD2 matches 12 bases. V trimming: 5 bases; J trimming: 8 bases; junction bases outside the gene matches: 16. Germline values: CDR1 SGHVS, CDR2 FNYEAQ. CDR3 length: 18 amino acids.